A single sample gave rise to the 22 T cell receptor beta chains below, sequenced in a study of OX40 agonist ivuxolimab in advanced cancers. TCRdb keeps only in-frame clones here, not all; method: immunoSEQ multiplex PCR. The repertoire holds 100,000 or so clones, with 90% as singletons. Sequenced here: CD4+ or CD8+ T cells sorted from blood, sampled in a trial of the OX40 agonist ivuxolimab. The source is an adult with an advanced solid tumor such as melanoma, head and neck, liver or kidney cancer.

This chain links TRBV15 with TRBJ1-2, with 7 nucleotides matching TRBD1. The CDR3 covers 13 residues. The germline V gene has CDR1 LNHNV and CDR2 YYDKDF (reference sequence). V was pared by 3 bases and J by 2 bases, with 0 bases of the junction left unmatched. In DNA form, the CDR3 reads TGTGCCACCAGCAGGGACAGGAACTATGGCTACACCTTC. This translates into CATSRDRNYGYTF.

This chain joins TRBV18 and TRBJ2-7; the D is unclear. V was shortened by 1 base and J by 0 bases, with 7 bases between the two germline ends. Germline loops: CDR1 KGHSH, CDR2 LQKENI. This CDR3 has 14 amino acids. DNA of the CDR3: TGTGCCAGCTCACCACAGGAAGTCTCCTACGAGCAGTACTTC. Translating gives CASSPQEVSYEQYF.

This chain joins TRBV2 and TRBJ2-1; 15 bases agree with TRBD2. CDR1 is SNHLY, CDR2 FYNNEI, per germline. This CDR3 spans 15 amino acids. Trimming took 6 bases from V and 7 from J; bases not matched to a gene: 4. CDR3 in DNA: TGTGCCAGCAGGGAGGGACTAGCGGGAGGAAATGAGCAGTTCTTC. Residues: CASREGLAGGNEQFF.

In this sample, this clone turned up once. V gene TRBV15 combines with J gene TRBJ2-7; 10 bases are shared with TRBD2. The CDR3 length is 16 residues. With V trimmed by 0 bases and J by 5 bases, 7 bases remained unmatched. Per the germline V gene, CDR1 is LNHNV and CDR2 is YYDKDF (reference sequence). DNA of the CDR3: TGTGCCACCAGCAGAGATCTCCTAGCGGGAGCCCACGAGCAGTACTTC. It encodes CATSRDLLAGAHEQYF.

This clone was observed at least ten times. V usage is TRBV6-5 and J usage is TRBJ2-6; tentatively, D is TRBD1 (5 bases). The ends were cut back, 6 bases at V and 5 bases at J, with 11 bases in the middle. Per the germline V gene, CDR1 is MNHEY and CDR2 is SVGAGI. The CDR3 is 14 amino acids. The CDR3 reads CASRQGVRANVLTF. CDR3 nucleotides: TGTGCCAGCAGGCAAGGGGTACGGGCCAACGTCCTGACTTTC.

The J gene is TRBJ2-3, the V gene TRBV6-6; 7 positions agree with TRBD2. CDR1 is MNHNY, CDR2 SVGAGI, per germline (reference sequence). The trim removed 3 bases at V and 3 bases at J, leaving 9 bases unmatched. CDR3 size: 16 residues. CDR3 sequence reads: CASSYTGGGRTDTQYF. CDR3 nucleotides: TGTGCCAGCAGTTATACTGGGGGGGGGAGGACAGATACGCAGTATTTT.

This sequence joins TRBV2 and TRBJ1-1; a weak D match, TRBD1 (6 bases). CDR3 size: 13 residues. Per germline, CDR1 SNHLY and CDR2 FYNNEI. V lost 7 bases and J lost 5, with 14 bases in between. DNA of the CDR3: TGTGCCAGCACACGGGGGGCCGAAACTGAAGCTTTCTTT. Its translation is CASTRGAETEAFF.

In its sample, this clone was seen once. This chain connects TRBV7-2 to TRBJ2-1, with TRBD1 identical over 9 bases. The CDR3 runs 16 residues. CDR1 SGHTA and CDR2 FQGNSA come from the germline V gene. The trim removed 1 base at V and 8 bases at J, leaving 9 bases unmatched. The CDR3: CASSLGPRQGGHEQFF. The CDR3 bases are TGTGCCAGCAGCTTAGGACCGAGACAGGGGGGGCATGAGCAGTTCTTC.

This sequence joins TRBV18 and TRBJ1-5; D call uncertain. V lost 3 bases and J 7 bases, leaving 13 bases between the germline ends. The CDR3 spans 14 residues. CDR1 and CDR2 from the germline V gene are KGHSH and LQKENI. The CDR3 DNA reads as TGTGCCAGCTCACCGACGATAGGGAGGCAGCCCCAGCATTTT. It yields the protein CASSPTIGRQPQHF.

This chain's CDR3 is CASKGQVGANTGELFF. CDR3 nucleotide sequence: TGTGCCAGTAAAGGTCAGGTGGGAGCAAACACCGGGGAGCTGTTTTTT. This chain connects TRBV19 to TRBJ2-2, with TRBD2 as a possible D gene (5 bases). This CDR3 has 16 amino acids. V was clipped by 7 bases and J by 2 bases, with 17 bases between them. Germline V gene sequence: CDR1 LNHDA, CDR2 SQIVND (reference sequence).

CDR3 amino acids: CASSLVDPGQGALFF. The CDR3 DNA follows: TGTGCCAGCAGCTTAGTGGACCCGGGACAGGGGGCTTTGTTTTTT. The chain has TRBV7-2 and TRBJ2-2; 12 nucleotides match TRBD1. V lost 1 base, J lost 15 bases, and 9 bases stayed unmatched. The CDR3 runs 15 residues. Germline-derived CDR1 and CDR2 are SGHTA and FQGNSA.

V usage is TRBV7-9 and J usage is TRBJ2-1, with 7 bases that match TRBD1. V trimming: 5 bases; J trimming: 5 bases; junction bases outside the gene matches: 9. The CDR3 has 15 amino acids. The V gene's germline CDR1 is SEHNR and CDR2 FQNEAQ (reference sequence). This chain's CDR3 is CASSPDRGQHNEQFF. The CDR3 nucleotides are TGTGCCAGCAGCCCCGATCGGGGACAGCACAATGAGCAGTTCTTC.

This chain connects TRBV30 to TRBJ1-1; D gene unclear. V lost 2 bases, J lost 1 base, and 5 bases lay in between. This CDR3 has 12 residues. Germline assignment: CDR1 GTSNPN and CDR2 SVGIG (reference sequence). The chain's CDR3 is CAWSTPNTEAFF. DNA for the CDR3: TGTGCCTGGAGTACACCGAACACTGAAGCTTTCTTT.

The rearrangement links TRBV5-1 to TRBJ1-1; a weak D match, TRBD1 (5 bases). V gave up 5 bases and J gave up 0 bases, with 11 bases separating them. The germline gives CDR1 SGHRS, CDR2 YFSETQ. This CDR3 is built from 14 residues. CDR3 nucleotides: TGCGCCAGCAGAAGGGCAGGGATGAACACTGAAGCTTTCTTT. Translated: CASRRAGMNTEAFF. The variable domain in full, with the rest retrieved from reference TRBV5-1 and TRBJ1-1, is KAGVTQTPRYLIKTRGQQVTLSCSPISGHRSVSWYQQTPGQGLQFLFEYFSETQRNKGNFPGRFSGRQFSNSRSEMNVSTLELGDSALYLCASRRAGMNTEAFFGQGTRLTVV.

The rearrangement joins TRBV6-6 to TRBJ2-7; TRBD2 matches at 9 bases. J was trimmed by 5 bases and V by 4 bases; bases with no gene match: 6. CDR1 MNHNY and CDR2 SVGAGI come from the germline V gene (reference sequence). The CDR3 is made up of 14 amino acids. The chain's CDR3 is CASSFLAGSHEQYF. The DNA for the CDR3 is TGTGCCAGCAGTTTTCTAGCGGGATCCCACGAGCAGTACTTC.

The chain joins TRBV4-3 to TRBJ2-7; D tentatively reads TRBD1 or TRBD2 (5 bases each). The CDR3 runs 15 residues. V shed 4 bases and J shed 0 bases, with 13 bases lying between them. CDR1 LGHNA and CDR2 YSLEER come from the germline V gene. In DNA form, the CDR3 reads TGCGCCAGCAGCCTGGGACGGCTGGCCTCCTACGAGCAGTACTTC. This encodes CASSLGRLASYEQYF.

The chain is built from TRBV5-4 and TRBJ1-4, with D possibly being TRBD1 (5 bases). Deletions cut 0 bases from V and 3 bases from J, with 9 bases between. Per the germline V gene, CDR1 is SGHNT and CDR2 is YYREEE (reference sequence). This CDR3 region has 15 residues. The CDR3 region has the DNA TGTGCCAGCAGCTTGGGGGCAGGGTCTAATGAAAAACTGTTTTTT. Amino acids: CASSLGAGSNEKLFF.

The J gene is TRBJ2-5, the V gene TRBV18, with TRBD1 matching 8 bases. The length of the CDR3 is 16 residues. With 3 bases clipped from V and 5 bases from J, the junction kept 11 bases outside the gene matches. Germline lookup yields CDR1 KGHSH and CDR2 LQKENI. The CDR3 region is CASSPPGGAFGETQYF. The DNA for the CDR3 is TGTGCCAGCTCACCCCCAGGGGGCGCGTTCGGGGAGACCCAGTACTTC.

The chain has TRBV27 and TRBJ2-7; the D is unclear. The CDR3 is 13 residues long. The V gene lost 2 bases and the J gene lost 8 bases, with 13 bases spanning the gap. Germline V gives CDR1 MNHEY, CDR2 SMNVEV (reference sequence). CDR3 sequence (DNA): TGTGCCAGCAGTTTACAGAGACCAACCAAGCAGTACTTC. Protein: CASSLQRPTKQYF.

This chain connects TRBV5-1 to TRBJ2-6, with 7 bases identical to TRBD2. The junction had 15 bases not matched to a gene; V was cut back by 2 bases and J by 4 bases. The CDR3 covers 19 residues. Germline CDR1 is SGHRS and CDR2 is YFSETQ. The CDR3 nucleotides read TGCGCCAGCAGCTTTGCCCCTAGCGGACCAACGGCCGGGGCCAACGTCCTGACTTTC. This encodes CASSFAPSGPTAGANVLTF.

V is TRBV14 and J is TRBJ2-3; D gene ambiguous. Germline CDR1 reads SGHDN; CDR2 reads FVKESK. V lost 1 base and J 2 bases, leaving 10 bases between the germline ends. The CDR3 has 15 amino acids. CDR3 loop: CASSQVGISTDTQYF. The CDR3 coding sequence is TGTGCCAGCAGCCAAGTGGGTATTTCCACAGATACGCAGTATTTT.

The chain is built from TRBV7-9 and TRBJ2-7, with 10 nucleotides matching TRBD1. With V trimmed by 5 bases and J by 6 bases, 10 bases remained unmatched. Germline CDR1 is SEHNR and CDR2 is FQNEAQ (reference sequence). The CDR3 spans 15 residues. CDR3 bases: TGTGCCAGCAGCGACCGGGACAGGGGTTCATTCGAGCAGTACTTC. Translated: CASSDRDRGSFEQYF. The full variable domain, its missing parts supplied by reference TRBV7-9 and TRBJ2-7, is DTGVSQNPRHKITKRGQNVTFRCDPISEHNRLYWYRQTLGQGPEFLTYFQNEAQLEKSRLLSDRFSAERPKGSFSTLEIQRTEQGDSAMYLCASSDRDRGSFEQYFGPGTRLTVT.